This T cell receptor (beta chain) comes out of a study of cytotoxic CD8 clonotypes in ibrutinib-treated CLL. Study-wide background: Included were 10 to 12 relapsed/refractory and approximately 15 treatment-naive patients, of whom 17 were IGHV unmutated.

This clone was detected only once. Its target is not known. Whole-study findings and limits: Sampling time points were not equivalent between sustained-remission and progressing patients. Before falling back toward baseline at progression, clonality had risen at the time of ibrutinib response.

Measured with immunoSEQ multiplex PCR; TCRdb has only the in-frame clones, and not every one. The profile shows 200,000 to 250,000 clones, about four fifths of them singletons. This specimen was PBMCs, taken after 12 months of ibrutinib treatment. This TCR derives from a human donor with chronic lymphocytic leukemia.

Here the CDR3 reads CASSFTLNTEAFF. CDR3 bases: TGTGCCAGCAGTTTTACCCTGAACACTGAAGCTTTCTTT. The genes are TRBV28 and TRBJ1-1; no reliable D call. This CDR3 has 13 residues. The ends were cut back, 3 bases at V and 0 bases at J, with 5 bases in the middle. Per the germline V gene, CDR1 is MDHEN and CDR2 is SYDVKM.